These 17 T cell receptor beta chains originate from one sample sequenced in a study of PD-L1 blockade in urothelial cancer. Clones were sequenced by immunoSEQ multiplex PCR, and TCRdb holds only the in-frame ones, with some missing. The data contain around 33,000 clones, 65% to 90% of them singletons. Time point indicated: pretreatment peripheral blood. The starting material was PBMCs, obtained around atezolizumab (anti-PD-L1) treatment. The receptors come from a man aged 55 to 70 with urothelial cancer.

This clone was recorded once. V gene TRBV4-1 combines with J gene TRBJ2-3, with 7 positions matching TRBD2. The CDR3 runs 15 residues. Germline CDR1 reads MGHRA; CDR2 reads YSYEKL. The V gene end was trimmed by 4 bases and the J gene end by 4 bases; junction bases not matched to a gene: 8. CDR3 nucleotide sequence: TGCGCCAGCAGCCCTGGGGGAGGGGTAGCAGATACGCAGTATTTT. This sequence encodes CASSPGGGVADTQYF.

The chain employs TRBV19 and TRBJ2-5; tentatively, D is TRBD1 (6 bases). CDR1 and CDR2 from the germline V gene are LNHDA and SQIVND (reference sequence). V dropped 4 bases and J dropped 5 bases, with 11 bases sitting between them. The CDR3 runs to 13 residues. The chain's CDR3 is CASSSRGWETQYF. The DNA for the CDR3 is TGTGCCAGTAGTAGCAGGGGCTGGGAGACCCAGTACTTC.

Here the CDR3 DNA reads TGCGCCAGCAGCTTGGCGTACAATGAGCAGTTCTTC. Its protein is CASSLAYNEQFF. The chain employs TRBV5-1 and TRBJ2-1; D is unclear. This CDR3 spans 12 amino acids. Germline values: CDR1 SGHRS, CDR2 YFSETQ. With 0 bases removed from V and 4 bases from J, the gap between germline ends came to 2 bases. Variable domain in full (rest from reference TRBV5-1 and TRBJ2-1): KAGVTQTPRYLIKTRGQQVTLSCSPISGHRSVSWYQQTPGQGLQFLFEYFSETQRNKGNFPGRFSGRQFSNSRSEMNVSTLELGDSALYLCASSLAYNEQFFGPGTRLTVL.

The chain combines TRBV11-2 with TRBJ2-3, with 7 nucleotides matching TRBD1. Germline loops: CDR1 SGHAT, CDR2 FQNNGV. The CDR3 is made up of 16 amino acids. V shed 5 bases, J shed 2 bases, and the junction held 10 bases outside the gene matches. CDR3 coding DNA: TGTGCCAGCAGCCCGGGGCTGGGACAGCTCACAGATACGCAGTATTTT. It translates to CASSPGLGQLTDTQYF.

This clone appeared once. The chain combines TRBV4-1 with TRBJ2-3; 10 bases are a match to TRBD2. Trimming took 2 bases from V and 2 from J; bases not matched to a gene: 13. The CDR3 loop spans 19 amino acids. The germline V gene encodes CDR1 MGHRA and CDR2 YSYEKL. CDR3 protein: CASSQLPSGGPAPTDTQYF. The CDR3 DNA sequence: TGCGCCAGCAGCCAATTGCCTAGCGGGGGCCCTGCGCCCACAGATACGCAGTATTTT.

The chain has TRBV4-1 and TRBJ2-3, with TRBD1 matching over 9 bases. V shed 3 bases and J 6 bases; nucleotides not matched to a gene: 1. This CDR3 is built from 13 residues. Germline CDR1 is MGHRA and CDR2 is YSYEKL. CDR3 sequence: CASSQGQGDTQYF. CDR3 bases: TGCGCCAGCAGCCAGGGACAGGGCGATACGCAGTATTTT.

The J gene is TRBJ1-2, the V gene TRBV18, with D possibly matching TRBD1 (6 bases). V dropped 0 bases and J dropped 8 bases, with 13 bases sitting between them. The CDR3 totals 14 residues. Germline V gene data show CDR1 as KGHSH and CDR2 as LQKENI. The CDR3 nucleotides read TGTGCCAGCTCACCACCGCCTACACAGGGAGGCTACACCTTC. This translates into CASSPPPTQGGYTF.

Regarding this clone: Its ends do not fully match the called genes, so a read error is possible. The genes are TRBV28 and TRBJ1-6, with TRBD1 matching 8 bases. The CDR3 totals 20 residues. Germline V gene lookup returns CDR1 MDHEN and CDR2 SYDVKM. CDR3 nucleotide sequence: TGTGCCAGCAATCCCTCCAGGGGGCTAGGGGAAGCTATCTATTATTCACCCCTCCACTTT. Amino acids: CASNPSRGLGEAIYYSPLHF.

The rearrangement links TRBV6-5 to TRBJ2-3; tentative D call: TRBD2 (5 bases). Trimming removed 2 bases from V and 1 base from J, with 10 bases in between. Per germline, CDR1 MNHEY and CDR2 SVGAGI. CDR3 length: 15 residues. CDR3 bases: TGTGCCAGCAGTTACGGGCTAGCCGGCACAGATACGCAGTATTTT. Its translation: CASSYGLAGTDTQYF.

The V and J genes are TRBV5-5 and TRBJ2-3; TRBD2 agrees at 9 bases. V lost 0 bases and J lost 3; bases outside the gene matches: 2. The CDR3 covers 15 residues. Germline CDR1 reads SGHKS; CDR2 reads YYEKEE (reference sequence). DNA of the CDR3: TGTGCCAGCAGCTTGGAGCGGGGGGCAACAGATACGCAGTATTTT. Its translation is CASSLERGATDTQYF.

The CDR3 sequence: CASSQGGRYEQYF. DNA for the CDR3: TGTGCCAGCAGTCAGGGGGGCCGGTACGAGCAGTACTTC. V and J are TRBV25-1 and TRBJ2-7, with D possibly matching TRBD1 (7 bases). There are 13 residues in the CDR3. CDR1 is MGHDK, CDR2 SYGVNS, per germline. V shed 5 bases and J shed 4 bases, with 12 bases lying between them.

V is TRBV7-3 and J is TRBJ2-3, with TRBD2 matching 7 bases. The V and J ends lost 5 bases and 2 bases, in that order; junction bases with no gene match: 7. The length of the CDR3 is 15 residues. Germline CDR1 is SGHTA and CDR2 is FQGTGA. The CDR3 sequence is CASSRSGANTDTQYF. For the CDR3, the DNA is TGTGCCAGCAGCAGAAGCGGGGCCAACACAGATACGCAGTATTTT. Full variable domain (remainder filled in from reference TRBV7-3 and TRBJ2-3): GAGVSQTPSNKVTEKGKYVELRCDPISGHTALYWYRQSLGQGPEFLIYFQGTGAADDSGLPNDRFFAVRPEGSVSTLKIQRTERGDSAVYLCASSRSGANTDTQYFGPGTRLTVL.

The chain couples TRBV6-5 to TRBJ2-7; unclear D gene. Germline V gene data show CDR1 as MNHEY and CDR2 as SVGAGI. Trimming took 0 bases from V and 4 from J, leaving 7 bases between them. The CDR3 spans 13 residues. CDR3 bases: TGTGCCAGCAGTTACTCGAGAGAGTACGAGCAGTACTTC. Translation: CASSYSREYEQYF.

The V and J genes are TRBV5-1 and TRBJ2-1, with D hard to call. CDR3 length equals 12 residues. Trimming shortened V by 0 bases and J by 8 bases, and 6 bases separated the two germline ends. Germline loops: CDR1 SGHRS, CDR2 YFSETQ. CDR3 in DNA: TGCGCCAGCAGCTTGGCTTCCGATGAGCAGTTCTTC. This translates into CASSLASDEQFF.

V gene TRBV5-1 combines with J gene TRBJ1-1; 10 bases align to TRBD1. Germline V lookup: CDR1 SGHRS, CDR2 YFSETQ. This CDR3 comprises 15 residues. Losses at the gene ends were 4 bases for V and 5 bases for J; bases not matched to a gene: 8. CDR3 nucleotides: TGCGCCAGCAGCCCTCGACAGGGGGCGGATACTGAAGCTTTCTTT. Its protein is CASSPRQGADTEAFF.

The rearrangement joins TRBV5-1 to TRBJ2-2; 9 bases map to TRBD1. Germline V gene data show CDR1 as SGHRS and CDR2 as YFSETQ. The trim removed 2 bases at V and 4 bases at J, leaving 3 bases unmatched. This CDR3 region has 15 residues. For the CDR3, the DNA is TGCGCCAGCAGCTTTGACAGGGGGGCCACCGGGGAGCTGTTTTTT. This gives the protein CASSFDRGATGELFF.

The gene calls are TRBV6-6 and TRBJ2-4; no definite D call. Germline V gene lookup returns CDR1 MNHNY and CDR2 SVGAGI (reference sequence). The V end was cut by 7 bases, the J end by 0 bases, with 10 bases between. The CDR3 covers 14 residues. CDR3 nucleotide sequence: TGTGCCAGCACCCACAGTACAGCCAAAAACATTCAGTACTTC. Residues: CASTHSTAKNIQYF.